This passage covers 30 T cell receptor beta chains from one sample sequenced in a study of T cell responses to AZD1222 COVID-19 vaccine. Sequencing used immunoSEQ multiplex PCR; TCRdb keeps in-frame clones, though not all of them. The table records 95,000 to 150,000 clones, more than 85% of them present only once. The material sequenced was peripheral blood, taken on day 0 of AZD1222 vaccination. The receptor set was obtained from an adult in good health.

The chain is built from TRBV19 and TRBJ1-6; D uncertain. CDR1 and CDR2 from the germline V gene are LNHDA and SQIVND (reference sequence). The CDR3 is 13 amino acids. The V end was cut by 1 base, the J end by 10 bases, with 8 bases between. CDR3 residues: CASSIGGRSPLHF. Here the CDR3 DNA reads TGTGCCAGTAGTATAGGGGGTAGATCACCCCTCCACTTT.

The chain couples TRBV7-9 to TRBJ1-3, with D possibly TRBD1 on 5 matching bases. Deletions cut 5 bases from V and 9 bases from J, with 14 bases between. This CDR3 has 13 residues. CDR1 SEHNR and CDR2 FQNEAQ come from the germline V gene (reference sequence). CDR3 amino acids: CASSQGPSGTIYF. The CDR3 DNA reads TGTGCCAGCAGCCAGGGACCGAGCGGCACCATATATTTT.

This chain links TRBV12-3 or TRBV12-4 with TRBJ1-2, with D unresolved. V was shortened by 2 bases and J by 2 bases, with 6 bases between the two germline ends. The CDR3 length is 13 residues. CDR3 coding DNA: TGTGCCAGCAGTTTAAGGGCCAACTATGGCTACACCTTC. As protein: CASSLRANYGYTF.

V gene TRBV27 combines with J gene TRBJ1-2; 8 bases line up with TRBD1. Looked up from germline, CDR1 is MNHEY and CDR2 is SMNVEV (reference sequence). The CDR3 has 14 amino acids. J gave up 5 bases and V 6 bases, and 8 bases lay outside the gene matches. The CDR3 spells CASRLTGTGYGYTF. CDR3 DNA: TGTGCCAGCAGACTAACCGGGACAGGATATGGCTACACCTTC.

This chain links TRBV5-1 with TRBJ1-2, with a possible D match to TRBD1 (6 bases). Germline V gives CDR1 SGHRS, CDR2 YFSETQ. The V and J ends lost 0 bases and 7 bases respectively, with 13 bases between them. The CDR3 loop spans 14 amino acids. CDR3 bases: TGCGCCAGCAGCTTGGCCACGGGGGCGGGTGGCTACACCTTC. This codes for CASSLATGAGGYTF.

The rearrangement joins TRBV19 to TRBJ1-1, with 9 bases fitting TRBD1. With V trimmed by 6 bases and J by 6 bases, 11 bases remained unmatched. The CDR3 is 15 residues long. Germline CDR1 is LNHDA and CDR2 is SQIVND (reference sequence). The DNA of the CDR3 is TGTGCCAGTAGACAATCGGGACAGGGAATCGCTGAAGCTTTCTTT. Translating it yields CASRQSGQGIAEAFF.

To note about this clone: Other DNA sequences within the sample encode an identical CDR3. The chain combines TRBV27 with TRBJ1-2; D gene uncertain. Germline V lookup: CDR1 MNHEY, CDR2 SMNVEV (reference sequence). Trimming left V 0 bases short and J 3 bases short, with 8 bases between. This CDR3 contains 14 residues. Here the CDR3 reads CASSLSAGDYGYTF. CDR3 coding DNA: TGTGCCAGCAGTTTATCGGCCGGGGACTATGGCTACACCTTC.

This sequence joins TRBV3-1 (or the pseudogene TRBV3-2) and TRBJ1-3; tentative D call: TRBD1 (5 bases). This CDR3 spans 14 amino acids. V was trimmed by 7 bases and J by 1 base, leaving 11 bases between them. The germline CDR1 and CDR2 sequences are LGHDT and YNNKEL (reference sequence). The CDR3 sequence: CASTTGGSGNTIYF. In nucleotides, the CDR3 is TGTGCCAGCACCACTGGGGGGTCTGGAAACACCATATATTTT.

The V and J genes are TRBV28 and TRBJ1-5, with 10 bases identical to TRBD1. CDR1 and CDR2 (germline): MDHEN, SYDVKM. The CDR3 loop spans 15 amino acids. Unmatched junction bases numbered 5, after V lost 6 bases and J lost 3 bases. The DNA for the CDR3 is TGTGCCAGCAGGACGACAGGGGGCACCAATCAGCCCCAGCATTTT. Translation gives CASRTTGGTNQPQHF.

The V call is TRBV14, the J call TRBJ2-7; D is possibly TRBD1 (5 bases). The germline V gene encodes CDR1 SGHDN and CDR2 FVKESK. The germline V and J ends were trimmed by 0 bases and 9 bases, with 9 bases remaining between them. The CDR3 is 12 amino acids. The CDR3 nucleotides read TGTGCCAGCAGCCAAGAGGGGCGCTGGCAGTACTTC. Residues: CASSQEGRWQYF.

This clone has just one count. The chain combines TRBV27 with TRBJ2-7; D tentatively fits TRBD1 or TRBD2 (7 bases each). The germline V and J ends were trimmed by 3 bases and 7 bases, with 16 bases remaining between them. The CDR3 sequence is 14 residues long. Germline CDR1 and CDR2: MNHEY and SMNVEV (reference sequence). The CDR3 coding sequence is TGTGCCAGCAGTTTCCTGGCAGGGGGGGGTGAGCAGTACTTC. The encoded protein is CASSFLAGGGEQYF.

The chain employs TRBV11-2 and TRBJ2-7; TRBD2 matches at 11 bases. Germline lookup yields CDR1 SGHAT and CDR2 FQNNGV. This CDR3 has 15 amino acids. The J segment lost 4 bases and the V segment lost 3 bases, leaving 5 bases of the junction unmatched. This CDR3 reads CASSFTSGSVYEQYF. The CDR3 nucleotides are TGTGCCAGCAGCTTTACTAGCGGGAGTGTTTACGAGCAGTACTTC. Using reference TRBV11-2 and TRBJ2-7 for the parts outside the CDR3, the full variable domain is EAGVAQSPRYKIIEKRQSVAFWCNPISGHATLYWYQQILGQGPKLLIQFQNNGVVDDSQLPKDRFSAERLKGVDSTLKIQPAKLEDSAVYLCASSFTSGSVYEQYFGPGTRLTVT.

The chain's CDR3 is CASSKWETYGYTF. Here the CDR3 DNA reads TGTGCCAGTAGTAAATGGGAGACCTATGGCTACACCTTC. The J gene is TRBJ1-2, the V gene TRBV19; D not certain. CDR1 and CDR2 from the germline V gene are LNHDA and SQIVND (reference sequence). V lost 4 bases, J lost 4 bases, and 10 bases lay in between. The CDR3 consists of 13 residues.

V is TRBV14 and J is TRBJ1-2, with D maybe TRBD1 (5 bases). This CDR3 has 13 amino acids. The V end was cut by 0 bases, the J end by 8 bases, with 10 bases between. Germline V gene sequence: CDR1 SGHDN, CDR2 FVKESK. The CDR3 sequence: CASSQDLEGGYTF. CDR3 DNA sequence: TGTGCCAGCAGCCAAGATTTGGAGGGGGGCTACACCTTC.

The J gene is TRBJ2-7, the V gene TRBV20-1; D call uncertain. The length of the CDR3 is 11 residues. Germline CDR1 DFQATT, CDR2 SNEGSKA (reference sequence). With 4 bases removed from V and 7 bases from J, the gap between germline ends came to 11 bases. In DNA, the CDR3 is TGCAGTGCTAAGGACGCTGGGGAGCAGTACTTC. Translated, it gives CSAKDAGEQYF.

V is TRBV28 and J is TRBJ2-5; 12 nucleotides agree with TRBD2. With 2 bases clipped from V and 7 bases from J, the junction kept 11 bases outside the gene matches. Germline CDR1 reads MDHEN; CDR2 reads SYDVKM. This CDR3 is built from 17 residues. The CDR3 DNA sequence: TGTGCCAGCAGTTTAGAGACTAGCGGGAGCTCACGCGGGACCCAGTACTTC. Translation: CASSLETSGSSRGTQYF.

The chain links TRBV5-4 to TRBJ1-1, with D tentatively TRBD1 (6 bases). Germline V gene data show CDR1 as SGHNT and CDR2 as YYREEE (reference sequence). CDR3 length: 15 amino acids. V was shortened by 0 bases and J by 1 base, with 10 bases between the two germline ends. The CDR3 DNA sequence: TGTGCCAGCAGCTTGGACGGCAGGGGGAACACTGAAGCTTTCTTT. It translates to CASSLDGRGNTEAFF.

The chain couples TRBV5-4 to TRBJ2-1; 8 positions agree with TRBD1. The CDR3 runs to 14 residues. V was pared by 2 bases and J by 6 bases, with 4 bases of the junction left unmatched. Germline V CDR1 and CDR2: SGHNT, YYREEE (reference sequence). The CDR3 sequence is CASSLPQGANEQFF. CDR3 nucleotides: TGTGCCAGCAGCTTACCCCAGGGGGCCAATGAGCAGTTCTTC.

The CDR3 DNA follows: TGTGCCAGCAGTCTCGAACAAGGCCAAGAGTATGGCTACACCTTC. Translation: CASSLEQGQEYGYTF. The V and J genes are TRBV6-5 and TRBJ1-2; D not resolved. Germline lookup yields CDR1 MNHEY and CDR2 SVGAGI. The CDR3 has 15 amino acids. Trimming took off 5 bases at V and 5 bases at J, with 18 bases between the two ends.

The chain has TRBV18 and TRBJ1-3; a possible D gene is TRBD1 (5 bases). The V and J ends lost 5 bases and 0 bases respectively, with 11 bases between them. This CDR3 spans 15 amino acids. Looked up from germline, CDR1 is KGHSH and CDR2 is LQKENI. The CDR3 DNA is TGTGCCAGCTCAAGGGACGCAACCTCTGGAAACACCATATATTTT. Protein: CASSRDATSGNTIYF.

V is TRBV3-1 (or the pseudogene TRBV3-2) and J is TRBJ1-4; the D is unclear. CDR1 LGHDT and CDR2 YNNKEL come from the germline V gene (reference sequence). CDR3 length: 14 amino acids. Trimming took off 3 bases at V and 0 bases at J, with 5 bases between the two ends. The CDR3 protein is CASSQRATNEKLFF. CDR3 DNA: TGTGCCAGCAGCCAGAGGGCAACTAATGAAAAACTGTTTTTT.

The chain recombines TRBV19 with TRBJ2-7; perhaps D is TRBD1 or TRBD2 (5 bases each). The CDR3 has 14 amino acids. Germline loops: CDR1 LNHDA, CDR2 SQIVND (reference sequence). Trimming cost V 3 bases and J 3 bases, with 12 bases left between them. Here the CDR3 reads CASSITGRGYEQYF. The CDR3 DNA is TGTGCCAGTAGTATCACGGGACGCGGCTACGAGCAGTACTTC.

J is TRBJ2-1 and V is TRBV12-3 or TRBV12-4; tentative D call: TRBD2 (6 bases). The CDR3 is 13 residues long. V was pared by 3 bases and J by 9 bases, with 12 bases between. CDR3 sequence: CASSLTSDGEQFF. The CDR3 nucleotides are TGTGCCAGCAGTTTGACTAGTGACGGTGAGCAGTTCTTC.

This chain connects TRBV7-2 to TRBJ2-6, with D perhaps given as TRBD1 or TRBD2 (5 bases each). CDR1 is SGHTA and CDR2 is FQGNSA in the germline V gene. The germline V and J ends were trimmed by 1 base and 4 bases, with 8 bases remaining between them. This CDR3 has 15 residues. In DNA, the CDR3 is TGTGCCAGCAGCTTAGAAGGGACCGGGGCCAACGTCCTGACTTTC. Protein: CASSLEGTGANVLTF.

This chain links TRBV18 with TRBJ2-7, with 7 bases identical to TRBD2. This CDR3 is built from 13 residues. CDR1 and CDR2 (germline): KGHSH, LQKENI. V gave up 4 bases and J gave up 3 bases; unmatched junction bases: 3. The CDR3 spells CASSLERGYEQYF. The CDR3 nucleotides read TGTGCCAGCTCACTCGAGCGGGGCTACGAGCAGTACTTC.

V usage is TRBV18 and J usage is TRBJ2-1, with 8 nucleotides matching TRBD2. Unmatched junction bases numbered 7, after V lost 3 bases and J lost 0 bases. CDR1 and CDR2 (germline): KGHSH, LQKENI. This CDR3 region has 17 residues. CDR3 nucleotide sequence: TGTGCCAGCTCACCCACCCCGGGGGGGAGCTCCTACAATGAGCAGTTCTTC. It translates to CASSPTPGGSSYNEQFF.

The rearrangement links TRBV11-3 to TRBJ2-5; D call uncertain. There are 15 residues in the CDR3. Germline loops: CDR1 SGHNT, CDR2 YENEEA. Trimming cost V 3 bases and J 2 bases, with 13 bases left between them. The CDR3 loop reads CASSLNRGGQETQYF. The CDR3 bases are TGTGCCAGCAGCTTGAATAGAGGCGGACAAGAGACCCAGTACTTC.

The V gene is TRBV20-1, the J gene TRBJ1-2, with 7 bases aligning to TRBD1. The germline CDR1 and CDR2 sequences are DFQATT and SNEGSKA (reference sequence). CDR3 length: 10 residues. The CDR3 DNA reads TGCACCGAAGACAGGGATGGCTACACCTTC. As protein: CTEDRDGYTF.

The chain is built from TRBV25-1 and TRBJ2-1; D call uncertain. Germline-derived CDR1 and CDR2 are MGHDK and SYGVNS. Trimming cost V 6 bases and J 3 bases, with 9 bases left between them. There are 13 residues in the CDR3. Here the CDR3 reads CASSPSSYNEQFF. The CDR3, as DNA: TGTGCCAGCAGCCCTTCTAGCTACAATGAGCAGTTCTTC.

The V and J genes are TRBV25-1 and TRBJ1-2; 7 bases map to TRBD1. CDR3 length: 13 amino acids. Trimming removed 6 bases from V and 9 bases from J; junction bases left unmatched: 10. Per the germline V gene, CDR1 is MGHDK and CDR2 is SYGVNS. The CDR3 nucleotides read TGTGCCAGCAGCGCCGACAGGGTTGTTAGCTACACCTTC. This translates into CASSADRVVSYTF.